The rows below give T cell receptor beta chains drawn from one sample of a study of STAT3 mutations in large granular lymphocyte leukemia. Profiling relied on immunoSEQ multiplex PCR, and the TCRdb table lists in-frame clones only, not all of them. This table has about 15,000 clones, about nine tenths appearing once. The sequenced sample consisted of peripheral blood mononuclear cells. The receptors were sampled from a woman in her 50s with T-cell large granular lymphocyte leukemia. Some clones in this sample may be carry-over from other donors' samples. CDR3s include the opening cysteine and the closing phenylalanine or tryptophan. A D gene is named only where the DNA matches it firmly. Clone size is given for some rows only: seen once, a few or many times, or a class if the clone is expanded.

abundance: -; d_gene: -; v_gene: TRBV4-1; j_gene: TRBJ2-4; CDR3aa: CASSQVGGSQYF; CDR3nt: TGCGCCAGCAGCCAAGTAGGAGGGAGTCAGTACTTC
abundance: once; d_gene: -; v_gene: TRBV5-6; j_gene: TRBJ2-1; CDR3aa: CASTNHRGGSYNEQFF; CDR3nt: TGTGCCAGCACCAACCATCGGGGCGGCTCCTACAATGAGCAGTTCTTC
abundance: -; d_gene: TRBD2; v_gene: TRBV7-9; j_gene: TRBJ2-3; CDR3aa: CASSLGTSGNTDTQYF; CDR3nt: TGTGCCAGCAGCTTAGGCACTAGCGGTAACACAGATACGCAGTATTTT
abundance: -; d_gene: -; v_gene: TRBV18; j_gene: TRBJ2-1; CDR3aa: CASSPPQDSYNEQFF; CDR3nt: TGTGCCAGCTCACCACCTCAAGACAGTTACAATGAGCAGTTCTTC
abundance: -; d_gene: TRBD2; v_gene: TRBV19; j_gene: TRBJ2-7; CDR3aa: CASTPGRGVAGGGEQYF; CDR3nt: TGTGCCAGTACCCCAGGGCGCGGGGTAGCGGGAGGTGGCGAGCAGTACTTC
abundance: -; d_gene: -; v_gene: TRBV9; j_gene: TRBJ1-2; CDR3aa: CASSATPNYGYTF; CDR3nt: TGTGCCAGCAGTGCCACTCCTAACTATGGCTACACCTTC
abundance: -; d_gene: -; v_gene: TRBV18; j_gene: TRBJ2-3; CDR3aa: CASSPTDTQYF; CDR3nt: TGTGCCAGCTCACCAACAGATACGCAGTATTTT
abundance: -; d_gene: -; v_gene: TRBV20-1; j_gene: TRBJ1-5; CDR3aa: CSVRGGQPQHF; CDR3nt: TGCAGTGTTCGGGGAGGCCAGCCCCAGCATTTT
abundance: few; d_gene: -; v_gene: TRBV28; j_gene: TRBJ1-5; CDR3aa: CASSKGGHGNQPQHF; CDR3nt: TGTGCCAGCAGCAAAGGGGGGCACGGCAATCAGCCCCAGCATTTT
abundance: -; d_gene: -; v_gene: TRBV28; j_gene: TRBJ1-1; CDR3aa: CASSLLDNRNTEAFF; CDR3nt: TGTGCCAGCAGTTTATTGGACAACAGGAACACTGAAGCTTTCTTT
abundance: -; d_gene: -; v_gene: TRBV6-6; j_gene: TRBJ2-7; CDR3aa: CASSYSSQAYEQYF; CDR3nt: TGTGCCAGCAGTTACTCGTCGCAAGCCTACGAGCAGTACTTC
abundance: -; d_gene: -; v_gene: TRBV28; j_gene: TRBJ1-4; CDR3aa: CASSRSRAGPNEKLFF; CDR3nt: TGTGCCAGCAGCCGTTCAAGGGCAGGGCCTAATGAAAAACTGTTTTTT
abundance: -; d_gene: TRBD1; v_gene: TRBV5-1; j_gene: TRBJ2-2; CDR3aa: CASSLFPGQANTGELFF; CDR3nt: TGCGCCAGCAGCTTGTTCCCGGGACAGGCGAACACCGGGGAGCTGTTTTTT
abundance: -; d_gene: TRBD1; v_gene: TRBV30; j_gene: TRBJ2-5; CDR3aa: CAWRAGGYQETQYF; CDR3nt: TGTGCCTGGAGAGCAGGGGGCTACCAAGAGACCCAGTACTTC
abundance: -; d_gene: TRBD2; v_gene: TRBV4-3; j_gene: TRBJ2-6; CDR3aa: CASSQGLADYSGANVLTF; CDR3nt: TGCGCCAGCAGCCAAGGACTAGCGGACTACTCTGGGGCCAACGTCCTGACTTTC
abundance: once; d_gene: TRBD2; v_gene: TRBV19; j_gene: TRBJ2-7; CDR3aa: CASSAATSGEAYEQYF; CDR3nt: TGTGCCAGTAGTGCCGCAACTAGCGGGGAAGCTTACGAGCAGTACTTC
abundance: -; d_gene: -; v_gene: TRBV5-6; j_gene: TRBJ1-1; CDR3aa: CASSKRRNTEAFF; CDR3nt: TGTGCCAGCAGCAAAAGAAGGAACACTGAAGCTTTCTTT
abundance: once; d_gene: TRBD1; v_gene: TRBV27; j_gene: TRBJ2-7; CDR3aa: CASSLSLGQGGEQYF; CDR3nt: TGTGCCAGCAGTTTATCGTTAGGACAGGGTGGCGAGCAGTACTTC
abundance: -; d_gene: TRBD2; v_gene: TRBV28; j_gene: TRBJ2-7; CDR3aa: CASSFSGRVYEQYF; CDR3nt: TGTGCCAGCAGTTTTAGCGGGAGGGTCTACGAGCAGTACTTC
abundance: few; d_gene: -; v_gene: TRBV7-2; j_gene: TRBJ1-2; CDR3aa: CASSRSGGVGYTF; CDR3nt: TGTGCCAGCAGCCGGTCTGGGGGGGTTGGCTACACCTTC
abundance: -; d_gene: -; v_gene: TRBV7-2; j_gene: TRBJ2-3; CDR3aa: CASSQAAPDTQYF; CDR3nt: TGTGCCAGCAGCCAAGCCGCCCCAGATACGCAGTATTTT
abundance: -; d_gene: TRBD1; v_gene: TRBV4-3; j_gene: TRBJ1-5; CDR3aa: CASSPNRDRAQPQHF; CDR3nt: TGCGCCAGCAGCCCAAACCGGGACAGGGCTCAGCCCCAGCATTTT
abundance: -; d_gene: -; v_gene: TRBV29-1; j_gene: TRBJ2-2; CDR3aa: CSVSGPNTGELFF; CDR3nt: TGCAGCGTTTCCGGGCCGAACACCGGGGAGCTGTTTTTT
abundance: -; d_gene: TRBD1; v_gene: TRBV13; j_gene: TRBJ2-1; CDR3aa: CASSRYDRGPSSYNEQFF; CDR3nt: TGTGCCAGCAGCCGATATGACAGGGGCCCAAGCTCCTACAATGAGCAGTTCTTC
abundance: -; d_gene: TRBD2; v_gene: TRBV4-2; j_gene: TRBJ2-1; CDR3aa: CASSQDYPGRGHNEQFF; CDR3nt: TGTGCCAGCAGCCAAGATTATCCCGGGAGGGGCCACAATGAGCAGTTCTTC
abundance: -; d_gene: -; v_gene: TRBV15; j_gene: TRBJ1-3; CDR3aa: CATSRDYNTIYF; CDR3nt: TGTGCCACCAGCAGAGATTACAACACCATATATTTT
abundance: -; d_gene: -; v_gene: TRBV2; j_gene: TRBJ1-2; CDR3aa: CASIRTGTISGYTF; CDR3nt: TGTGCCAGCATTCGAACCGGGACAATCTCCGGCTACACCTTC
abundance: -; d_gene: TRBD2; v_gene: TRBV4-3; j_gene: TRBJ2-3; CDR3aa: CASSQVLAGGRDTQYF; CDR3nt: TGCGCCAGCAGCCAAGTACTAGCGGGAGGAAGGGATACGCAGTATTTT
abundance: -; d_gene: TRBD2; v_gene: TRBV2; j_gene: TRBJ2-7; CDR3aa: CASSPQGLAGDEQYF; CDR3nt: TGTGCCAGCAGTCCCCAGGGACTAGCGGGAGACGAGCAGTACTTC
abundance: once; d_gene: -; v_gene: TRBV15; j_gene: TRBJ1-5; CDR3aa: CATSRGPSGGNQPQHF; CDR3nt: TGTGCCACCAGCCGAGGGCCCTCTGGGGGCAATCAGCCCCAGCATTTT
abundance: -; d_gene: -; v_gene: TRBV1; j_gene: TRBJ2-7; CDR3aa: CTSFLRAGGFYEQYF; CDR3nt: TGCACCAGCTTTTTAAGAGCTGGGGGTTTCTACGAGCAGTACTTC
abundance: -; d_gene: -; v_gene: TRBV7-9; j_gene: TRBJ2-3; CDR3aa: CASRPEKRGDTQYF; CDR3nt: TGTGCCAGCAGACCCGAAAAAAGAGGGGATACGCAGTATTTT
abundance: -; d_gene: -; v_gene: TRBV30; j_gene: TRBJ1-1; CDR3aa: CAWSMEREAFF; CDR3nt: TGTGCCTGGAGTATGGAAAGGGAAGCTTTCTTT
abundance: -; d_gene: -; v_gene: TRBV7-2; j_gene: TRBJ2-5; CDR3aa: CASSWGRWETQYF; CDR3nt: TGTGCCAGCAGCTGGGGACGTTGGGAGACCCAGTACTTC
abundance: -; d_gene: -; v_gene: TRBV19; j_gene: TRBJ2-2; CDR3aa: CASSTGILNTGELFF; CDR3nt: TGTGCCAGTAGTACCGGGATTCTGAACACCGGGGAGCTGTTTTTT
abundance: -; d_gene: -; v_gene: TRBV6-5; j_gene: TRBJ1-1; CDR3aa: CASSRRWNTEAFF; CDR3nt: TGTGCCAGCAGCAGACGGTGGAACACTGAAGCTTTCTTT
abundance: -; d_gene: TRBD2; v_gene: TRBV5-1; j_gene: TRBJ2-7; CDR3aa: CASSAGLAGAYEQYF; CDR3nt: TGCGCCAGCAGCGCAGGACTAGCGGGGGCCTACGAGCAGTACTTC
abundance: -; d_gene: -; v_gene: TRBV29-1; j_gene: TRBJ1-2; CDR3aa: CSVGGYTF; CDR3nt: TGCAGCGTTGGCGGCTACACCTTC
abundance: -; d_gene: -; v_gene: TRBV27; j_gene: TRBJ2-6; CDR3aa: CASSSPLQGRSSGANVLTF; CDR3nt: TGTGCCAGCAGTTCCCCCTTACAGGGTAGGAGCTCTGGGGCCAACGTCCTGACTTTC
abundance: -; d_gene: -; v_gene: TRBV7-2; j_gene: TRBJ1-2; CDR3aa: CASTYGSSIYGYTF; CDR3nt: TGTGCCAGCACCTACGGGTCTTCGATCTATGGCTACACCTTC
abundance: -; d_gene: -; v_gene: TRBV27; j_gene: TRBJ2-1; CDR3aa: CASSLTRLTVQFF; CDR3nt: TGTGCCAGCAGTTTAACCAGGTTGACTGTTCAGTTCTTC
abundance: -; d_gene: -; v_gene: TRBV5-1; j_gene: TRBJ2-3; CDR3aa: CASSLSADTQYF; CDR3nt: TGCGCCAGCAGCTTGAGCGCAGATACGCAGTATTTT
abundance: once; d_gene: TRBD2; v_gene: TRBV7-8; j_gene: TRBJ2-5; CDR3aa: CASSSGLAVSAQYF; CDR3nt: TGTGCCAGCAGCTCGGGACTAGCGGTCTCGGCCCAGTACTTC
abundance: -; d_gene: -; v_gene: TRBV5-1; j_gene: TRBJ1-4; CDR3aa: CASSFVGAINEKLFF; CDR3nt: TGCGCCAGCAGCTTCGTTGGGGCGATTAATGAAAAACTGTTTTTT
abundance: -; d_gene: TRBD1; v_gene: TRBV28; j_gene: TRBJ2-7; CDR3aa: CASSLFPTGGRYEQYF; CDR3nt: TGTGCCAGCAGTTTATTTCCCACAGGGGGCAGATACGAGCAGTACTTC
abundance: -; d_gene: -; v_gene: TRBV5-6; j_gene: TRBJ2-3; CDR3aa: CASSLEAAGTDTQYF; CDR3nt: TGTGCCAGCAGCTTGGAGGCCGCGGGCACAGATACGCAGTATTTT
abundance: -; d_gene: TRBD1; v_gene: TRBV19; j_gene: TRBJ2-7; CDR3aa: CASTTGQRKERF; CDR3nt: TGTGCCAGTACAACGGGACAGCGCAAGGAGCGCTTC
abundance: -; d_gene: TRBD2; v_gene: TRBV29-1; j_gene: TRBJ2-3; CDR3aa: CSVEDPLAGYTQYF; CDR3nt: TGCAGCGTTGAAGATCCGCTAGCGGGATACACGCAGTATTTT
abundance: -; d_gene: -; v_gene: TRBV18; j_gene: TRBJ2-7; CDR3aa: CASSPQGGHSSYEQYF; CDR3nt: TGTGCCAGCTCACCACAGGGCGGACACAGCTCCTACGAGCAGTACTTC
abundance: -; d_gene: TRBD1; v_gene: TRBV27; j_gene: TRBJ1-2; CDR3aa: CANHRGEGYGYTF; CDR3nt: TGTGCCAACCACAGGGGTGAGGGCTATGGCTACACCTTC
abundance: -; d_gene: -; v_gene: TRBV6-5; j_gene: TRBJ2-7; CDR3aa: CASTQGPGTYEQYF; CDR3nt: TGTGCCAGCACCCAGGGACCGGGGACCTACGAGCAGTACTTC
abundance: -; d_gene: -; v_gene: TRBV7-9; j_gene: TRBJ2-4; CDR3aa: CASSWPGENIQYF; CDR3nt: TGTGCCAGCAGCTGGCCAGGGGAAAACATTCAGTACTTC
abundance: -; d_gene: TRBD1; v_gene: TRBV28; j_gene: TRBJ2-3; CDR3aa: CASSKQGQAISTDTQYF; CDR3nt: TGTGCCAGCAGCAAACAGGGACAGGCTATAAGCACAGATACGCAGTATTTT
abundance: -; d_gene: TRBD1; v_gene: TRBV19; j_gene: TRBJ2-5; CDR3aa: CASQPRTGLETQYF; CDR3nt: TGTGCCAGTCAACCCCGGACAGGGTTGGAGACCCAGTACTTC
abundance: -; d_gene: -; v_gene: TRBV6-1; j_gene: TRBJ1-2; CDR3aa: CAGGDLGGYTF; CDR3nt: TGTGCCGGAGGGGATCTCGGAGGCTACACCTTC
abundance: -; d_gene: TRBD1; v_gene: TRBV7-9; j_gene: TRBJ2-7; CDR3aa: CASSLEEQGGYEQYF; CDR3nt: TGTGCCAGCAGCTTAGAGGAACAGGGGGGTTACGAGCAGTACTTC
abundance: -; d_gene: -; v_gene: TRBV7-9; j_gene: TRBJ2-7; CDR3aa: CASSLRTQLGEQYF; CDR3nt: TGTGCCAGCAGCCTAAGGACCCAATTGGGAGAGCAGTACTTC
abundance: -; d_gene: -; v_gene: TRBV29-1; j_gene: TRBJ2-7; CDR3aa: CSVAGDMRQYF; CDR3nt: TGCAGCGTTGCAGGGGACATGCGGCAGTACTTC
abundance: -; d_gene: -; v_gene: TRBV30; j_gene: TRBJ2-2; CDR3aa: CAWSIIKTGELFF; CDR3nt: TGTGCCTGGAGTATTATAAAAACCGGGGAGCTGTTTTTT